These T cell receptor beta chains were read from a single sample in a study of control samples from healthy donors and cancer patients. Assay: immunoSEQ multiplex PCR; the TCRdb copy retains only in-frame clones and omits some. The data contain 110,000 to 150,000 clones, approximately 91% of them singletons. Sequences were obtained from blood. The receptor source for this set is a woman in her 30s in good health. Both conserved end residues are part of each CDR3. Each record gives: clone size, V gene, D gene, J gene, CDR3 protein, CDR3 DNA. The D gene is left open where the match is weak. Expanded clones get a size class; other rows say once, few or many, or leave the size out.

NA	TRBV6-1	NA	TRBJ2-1	CASSEGSGLNEQFF	TGTGCCAGCAGTGAAGGGAGCGGACTAAATGAGCAGTTCTTC
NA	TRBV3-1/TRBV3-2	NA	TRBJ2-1	CASSQGGLDNEQFF	TGTGCCAGCAGCCAAGGGGGACTTGACAATGAGCAGTTCTTC
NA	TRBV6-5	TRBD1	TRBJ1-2	CASSFTDRGIWYGYTF	TGTGCCAGCAGTTTTACGGACAGGGGGATTTGGTATGGCTACACCTTC
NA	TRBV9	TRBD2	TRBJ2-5	CASSPVSGRASETQYF	TGTGCCAGCAGCCCGGTTAGCGGGAGGGCCTCAGAGACCCAGTACTTC
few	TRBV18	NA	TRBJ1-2	CASSPRDPDVYTF	TGTGCCAGCTCACCACGGGACCCTGATGTCTACACCTTC
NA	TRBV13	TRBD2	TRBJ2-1	CASSLEGTSGRDYNEQFF	TGTGCCAGCAGCTTAGAGGGGACTAGCGGGAGGGACTACAATGAGCAGTTCTTC
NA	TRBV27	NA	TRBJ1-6	CASSTLQVNNSPLHF	TGTGCCAGCAGCACACTACAGGTTAATAATTCACCCCTCCACTTT
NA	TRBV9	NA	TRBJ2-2	CASSVVISPNTGELFF	TGTGCCAGCAGCGTAGTTATCAGTCCGAACACCGGGGAGCTGTTTTTT
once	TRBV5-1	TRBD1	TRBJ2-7	CASSSKDRGLYEQYF	TGCGCCAGCAGCTCGAAAGACAGGGGGCTTTACGAGCAGTACTTC
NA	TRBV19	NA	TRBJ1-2	CASSIFGEDPYGYTF	TGTGCCAGTAGTATCTTCGGCGAAGATCCCTATGGCTACACCTTC
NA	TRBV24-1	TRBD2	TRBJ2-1	CATGGEVYNEQFF	TGTGCCACCGGGGGGGAGGTGTACAATGAGCAGTTCTTC
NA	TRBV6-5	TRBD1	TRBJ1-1	CASRRGRGLGAFF	TGTGCCAGCAGGAGAGGAAGGGGGCTTGGAGCTTTCTTT
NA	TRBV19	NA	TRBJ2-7	CASRVQGADEQYF	TGTGCCAGTAGAGTACAGGGTGCCGACGAGCAGTACTTC
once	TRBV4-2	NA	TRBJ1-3	CASSQEGSLSGNTIYF	TGTGCCAGCAGCCAAGAGGGCAGTCTCTCTGGAAACACCATATATTTT
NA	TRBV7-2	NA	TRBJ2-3	CASSLALTRTDTQYF	TGTGCCAGCAGCTTAGCCCTTACCAGAACAGATACGCAGTATTTT
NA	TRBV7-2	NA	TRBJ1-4	CASSLAGNEKLFF	TGTGCCAGCAGCTTAGCTGGAAATGAAAAACTGTTTTTT
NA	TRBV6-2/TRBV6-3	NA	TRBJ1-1	CASSRTTGVRGNTEAFF	TGTGCCAGCAGCCGAACCACAGGAGTTCGGGGAAACACTGAAGCTTTCTTT
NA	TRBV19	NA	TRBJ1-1	CASDGVGTEAFF	TGTGCCAGTGACGGGGTGGGGACTGAAGCTTTCTTT
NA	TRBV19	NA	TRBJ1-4	CASSIGVYPNEKLFF	TGTGCCAGTAGTATAGGAGTCTATCCGAATGAAAAACTGTTTTTT
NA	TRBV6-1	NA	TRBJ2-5	CASSETVGQGGETQYF	TGTGCCAGCAGTGAAACAGTTGGGCAGGGGGGAGAGACCCAGTACTTC
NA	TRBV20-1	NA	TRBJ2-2	CSASSGVTGELFF	TGCAGTGCTAGTTCCGGAGTCACCGGGGAGCTGTTTTTT
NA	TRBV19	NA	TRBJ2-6	CASTGGLYSGANVLTF	TGTGCCAGTACAGGCGGGTTATACTCTGGGGCCAACGTCCTGACTTTC
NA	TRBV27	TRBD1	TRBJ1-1	CASSLGTGANTEAFF	TGTGCCAGCAGTTTAGGGACAGGGGCGAACACTGAAGCTTTCTTT
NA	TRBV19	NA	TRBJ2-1	CASNDGQFYNEQFF	TGTGCCAGCAACGACGGGCAGTTTTACAATGAGCAGTTCTTC
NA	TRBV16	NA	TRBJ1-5	CASSQLRDSNQPQHF	TGTGCCAGCAGCCAATTACGGGATAGCAATCAGCCCCAGCATTTT
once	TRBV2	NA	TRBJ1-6	CASSTGYLNSPLHF	TGTGCCAGCAGTACAGGGTATCTCAATTCACCCCTCCACTTT
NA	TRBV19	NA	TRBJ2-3	CASKGQISTDTQYF	TGTGCCAGTAAGGGACAAATTTCCACAGATACGCAGTATTTT
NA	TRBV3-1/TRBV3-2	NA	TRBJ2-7	CASSHRGGEQYF	TGTGCCAGCAGCCATAGGGGTGGGGAGCAGTACTTC
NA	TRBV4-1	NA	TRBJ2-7	CASSQDLGRGGKVQYF	TGCGCCAGCAGCCAAGATTTGGGCAGGGGGGGAAAGGTGCAGTACTTC
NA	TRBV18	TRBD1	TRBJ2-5	CASSPWGQPQETQYF	TGTGCCAGCTCACCATGGGGACAGCCTCAAGAGACCCAGTACTTC
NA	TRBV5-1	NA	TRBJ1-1	CASAWSLRETEAFF	TGCGCCAGCGCCTGGAGCCTGCGGGAGACTGAAGCTTTCTTT
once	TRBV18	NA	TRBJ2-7	CASSPGTASYEQYF	TGTGCCAGCTCACCAGGGACGGCAAGCTACGAGCAGTACTTC
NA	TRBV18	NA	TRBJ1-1	CASSPGSLAPNTEAFF	TGTGCCAGCTCACCCGGGAGCCTTGCCCCTAACACTGAAGCTTTCTTT